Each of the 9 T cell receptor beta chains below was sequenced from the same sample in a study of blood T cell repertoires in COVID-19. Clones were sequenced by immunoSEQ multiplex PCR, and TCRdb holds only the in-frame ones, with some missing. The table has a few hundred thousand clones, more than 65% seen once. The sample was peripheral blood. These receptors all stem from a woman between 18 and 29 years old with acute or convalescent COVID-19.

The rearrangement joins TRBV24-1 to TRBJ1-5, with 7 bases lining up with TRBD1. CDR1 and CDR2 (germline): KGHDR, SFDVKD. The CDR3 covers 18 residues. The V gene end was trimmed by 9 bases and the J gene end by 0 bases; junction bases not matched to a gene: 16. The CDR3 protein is CATAPGGGGSHSNQPQHF. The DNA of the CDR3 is TGTGCCACCGCCCCGGGTGGAGGGGGCTCGCATAGCAATCAGCCCCAGCATTTT.

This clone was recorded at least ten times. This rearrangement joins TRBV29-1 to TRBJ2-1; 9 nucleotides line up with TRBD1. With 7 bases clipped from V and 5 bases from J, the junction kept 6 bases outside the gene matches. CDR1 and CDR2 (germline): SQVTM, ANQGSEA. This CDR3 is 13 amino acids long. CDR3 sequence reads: CSATQGADNEQFF. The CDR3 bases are TGCAGCGCGACACAGGGGGCGGACAATGAGCAGTTCTTC.

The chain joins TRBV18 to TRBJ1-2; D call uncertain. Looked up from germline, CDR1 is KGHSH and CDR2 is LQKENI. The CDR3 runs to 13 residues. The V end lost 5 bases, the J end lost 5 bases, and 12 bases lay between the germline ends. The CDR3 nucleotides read TGTGCCAGCTCAGCCTCAGCCGGGTATGGCTACACCTTC. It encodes CASSASAGYGYTF.

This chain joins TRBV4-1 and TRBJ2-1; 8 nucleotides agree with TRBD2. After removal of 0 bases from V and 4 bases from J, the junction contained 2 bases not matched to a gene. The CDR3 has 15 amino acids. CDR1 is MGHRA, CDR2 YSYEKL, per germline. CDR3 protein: CASSQELAAYNEQFF. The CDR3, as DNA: TGCGCCAGCAGCCAAGAACTAGCGGCTTACAATGAGCAGTTCTTC.

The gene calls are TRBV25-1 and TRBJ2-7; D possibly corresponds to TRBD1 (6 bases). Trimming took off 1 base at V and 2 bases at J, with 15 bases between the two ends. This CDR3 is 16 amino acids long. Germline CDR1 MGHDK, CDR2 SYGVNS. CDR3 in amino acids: CASSEFSGTTTYEQYF. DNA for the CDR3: TGTGCCAGCAGTGAATTTTCCGGGACAACCACCTACGAGCAGTACTTC.

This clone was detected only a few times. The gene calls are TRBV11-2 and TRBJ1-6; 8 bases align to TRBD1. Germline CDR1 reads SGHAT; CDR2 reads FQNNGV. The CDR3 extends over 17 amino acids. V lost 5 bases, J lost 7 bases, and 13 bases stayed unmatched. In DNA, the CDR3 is TGTGCCAGCAGCCCAAGGACAGGGAAACTCCTCAATTCACCCCTCCACTTT. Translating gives CASSPRTGKLLNSPLHF.

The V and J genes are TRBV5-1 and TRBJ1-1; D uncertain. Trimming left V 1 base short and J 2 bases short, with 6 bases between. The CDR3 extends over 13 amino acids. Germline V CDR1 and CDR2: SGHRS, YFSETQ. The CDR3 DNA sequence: TGCGCCAGCAGCTTGAGCGCAAACACTGAAGCTTTCTTT. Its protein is CASSLSANTEAFF.

The CDR3 DNA sequence: TGTGCCAGCCGGGACAGGGGGCAAGAGACCCAGTACTTC. It codes for CASRDRGQETQYF. The genes are TRBV18 and TRBJ2-5; 11 bases are shared with TRBD1. V gave up 8 bases and J gave up 2 bases; unmatched junction bases: 1. The CDR3 has 13 residues. Germline V gene lookup returns CDR1 KGHSH and CDR2 LQKENI.

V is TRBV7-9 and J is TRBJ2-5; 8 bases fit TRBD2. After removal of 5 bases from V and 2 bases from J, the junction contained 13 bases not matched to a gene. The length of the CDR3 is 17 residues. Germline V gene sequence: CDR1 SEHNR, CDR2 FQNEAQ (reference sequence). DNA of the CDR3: TGTGCCAGCAGCCAAACGGCAGGGATAGCGGGACAAGAGACCCAGTACTTC. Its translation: CASSQTAGIAGQETQYF.